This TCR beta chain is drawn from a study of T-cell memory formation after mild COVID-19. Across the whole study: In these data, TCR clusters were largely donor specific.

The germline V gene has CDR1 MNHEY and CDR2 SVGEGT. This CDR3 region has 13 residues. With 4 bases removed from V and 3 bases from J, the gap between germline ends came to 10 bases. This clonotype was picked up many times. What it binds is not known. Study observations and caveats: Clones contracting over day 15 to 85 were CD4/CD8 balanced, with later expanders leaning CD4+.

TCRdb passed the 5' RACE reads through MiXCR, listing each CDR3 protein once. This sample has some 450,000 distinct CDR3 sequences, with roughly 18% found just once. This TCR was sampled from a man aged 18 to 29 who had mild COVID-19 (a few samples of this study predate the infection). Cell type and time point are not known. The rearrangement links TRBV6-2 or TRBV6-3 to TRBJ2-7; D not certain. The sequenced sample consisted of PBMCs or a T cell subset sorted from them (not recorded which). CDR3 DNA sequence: TGTGCCAGCAGTTGGACCCGGGTCTACGAGCAGTACTTC. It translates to CASSWTRVYEQYF.